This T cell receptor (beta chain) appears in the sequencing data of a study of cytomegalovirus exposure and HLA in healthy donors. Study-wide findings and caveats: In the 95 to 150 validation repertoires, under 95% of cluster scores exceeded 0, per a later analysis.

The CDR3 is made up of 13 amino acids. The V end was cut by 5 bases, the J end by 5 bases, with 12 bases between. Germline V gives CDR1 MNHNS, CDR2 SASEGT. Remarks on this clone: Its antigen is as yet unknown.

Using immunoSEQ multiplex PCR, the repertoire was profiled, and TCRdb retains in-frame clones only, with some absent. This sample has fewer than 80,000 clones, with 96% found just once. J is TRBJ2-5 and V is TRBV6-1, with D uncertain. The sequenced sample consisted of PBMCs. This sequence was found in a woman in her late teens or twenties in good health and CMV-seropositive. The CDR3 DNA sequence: TGTGCCAGCAGTCTTGGGTCCGGGGAGACCCAGTACTTC. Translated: CASSLGSGETQYF.